This T cell receptor beta chain was observed in a study of blood T cells in healthy people across ages (dated by TCRdb to between 2014 and 2017). General notes on the study: Template switching captured roughly one uniquely barcoded TCR beta cDNA molecule per two T cells in model experiments. The study measured age-related changes in TCR beta repertoire diversity using deep sequencing normalized with unique cDNA molecular identifiers. The donors were split into four age groups: young (average around 15 years), middle-aged (roughly 42), aged (approximately 59) and long-lived (under 85). To avoid experimental bias, donors of different ages were randomly spread across the sequencing lanes. Using the same blood draw, the study looked at two additional independent replicas of 1 million unique cDNA reads for two donors, one aged 18 to 30 and the other aged 80 or older. On the study overall, not on this receptor specifically: Conclusive comparison of naive and antigen-experienced compartments was prevented by the profiling of bulk unsorted PBMCs. Observed TCR beta diversity per million T cells fell roughly linearly with age, and a significant reduction was already apparent by age roughly 40. Observed TCR beta diversity correlated strongly with the percentage of naive T cells measured by flow cytometry. Because donor CMV infection status was unknown, age-related changes in expanded clonotypes were potentially confounded. Estimates of total diversity from one million sequenced T cells were regarded as lower bounds and underestimates. Compared with the aged group, more naive CD4+ T cells, fewer expanded clones and increased TCR diversity were shown by the long-lived group, suggesting age selection.

Systemically healthy Caucasian individuals from Russia, approximately 39 in total and aged roughly 6 to 95 years, were included as donors. About 10 milliliters of peripheral blood were collected from each donor into EDTA-treated Vacutainer tubes. Ficoll-Paque density-gradient centrifugation was used to isolate PBMCs, with at least 7 million per sample. Total RNA was extracted from PBMCs with Trizol reagent, with at least 5 micrograms obtained per sample. For every donor, an aliquot of PBMCs went through flow cytometry to measure the percentages of naive CD45RAhigh/CD27high T cells. Libraries were prepared through 5' RACE. Sequenced on an Illumina HiSeq 2500. A second about 7 to 12 cycle PCR used a sample-barcoded 5' primer and a J-beta primer mix. A unique molecular identifier was introduced onto each TCR beta cDNA molecule by a template-switch 5' adaptor carrying 12 random nucleotides. Each sample yielded at least 2.5 million CDR3-containing paired-end reads. First-strand cDNA synthesis was performed from all RNA using the Mint cDNA synthesis kit, with priming by a TRBC-specific oligonucleotide. All cDNA was treated with uracil-DNA glycosylase and then went through a first 18-cycle PCR with the universal primers M1SS and BC2_uni_R. In the paper's pipeline: Normalization of each sample was performed by random selection of 1 million high-quality reads, each carrying a distinct molecular identifier. Instead of being binned into consensus sequences, reads that shared molecular identifiers were thrown out. MiTCR, with a Q25 quality threshold and the strictest error-elimination algorithm, was used for CDR3 identification, clonotype clustering and error correction. A nonparametric unseen species model with Euler transformation was used to estimate a lower bound on total TCR beta diversity. The raw public reads went through TCRdb reprocessing: fastp at Q25, MiXCR clone calling, in-frame beta chains kept. Each entry merges the rows of one CDR3 protein and shows their most common DNA and genes. The V and J calls, along with clone size, are taken from TCRdb and not from the paper's own processing. For this sample the table gives hundreds of thousands of distinct CDR3 sequences, of which about 54% were detected only once. The ten largest clonotypes hold 35% to 40% of the sample.

For this clonotype: What antigen it recognizes has not been identified. No base qualities exist here, and no much larger clone lies one base off it.

V is pruned by 5 bases and J by 4 bases, leaving 12 bases of the junction without a gene match. From the cysteine up to the phenylalanine, the CDR3 has a length of 16 residues. Only the CDR3 portion is preserved as DNA: 48 bases, with reading frame beginning at the first base. The germline V gene encodes CDR1 SGHAT and CDR2 FQNNGV. Sequenced sample: blood. Rearrangement joined TRBV11-2 to TRBJ2-7; 9 of the junction bases match TRBD1. The TCR sequence derives from a man between 60 and 75 years old in good health. The CDR3 protein sequence reads: CASSAQGQGDLYEQYF. In nucleotides, the sequence is TGTGCCAGCAGCGCCCAGGGACAGGGAGACCTTTACGAGCAGTACTTC. Extended through the reference TRBV11-2 and TRBJ2-7 proteins, this CDR3 yields the full variable domain: EAGVAQSPRYKIIEKRQSVAFWCNPISGHATLYWYQQILGQGPKLLIQFQNNGVVDDSQLPKDRFSAERLKGVDSTLKIQPAKLEDSAVYLCASSAQGQGDLYEQYFGPGTRLTVT.